Listed here are 20 T cell receptor beta chains from one sample, sequenced in a study of CD8 T cells in Susac syndrome. RNA was extracted with the RNeasy kit, and a quantity of roughly 0.45 to 1 ug was reverse transcribed using random hexamers. TCRdb used MiXCR to reprocess the immunoSEQ multiplex PCR reads, holding one entry per CDR3 protein. The sample carries 95,000 to 150,000 distinct CDR3 sequences, 95% to 96% recorded once. The sequencing sample was made of CD4+ T cells from PBMCs. Every receptor here comes from a human donor with Susac syndrome.

The chain employs TRBV7-3 and TRBJ2-5; the D gene is possibly TRBD2 (6 bases). This CDR3 is built from 15 residues. V lost 8 bases and J lost 5, with 21 bases in between. The germline CDR1 and CDR2 sequences are SGHTA and FQGTGA. The CDR3 protein is CASQGVPGEVETQYF. CDR3 nucleotide sequence: TGTGCCAGCCAAGGAGTTCCGGGAGAGGTGGAGACCCAGTACTTC. Filled out from reference TRBV7-3 and TRBJ2-5, the complete variable domain reads GAGVSQTPSNKVTEKGKYVELRCDPISGHTALYWYRQSLGQGPEFLIYFQGTGAADDSGLPNDRFFAVRPEGSVSTLKIQRTERGDSAVYLCASQGVPGEVETQYFGPGTRLLVL.

This chain uses TRBV28 with TRBJ1-2; maybe TRBD1 (5 bases). The V gene's germline CDR1 is MDHEN and CDR2 SYDVKM. This CDR3 is built from 14 residues. The V and J ends lost 6 bases and 4 bases respectively, with 15 bases between them. The CDR3 DNA is TGTGCCAGCAGCCGGGGAGGGGTGATCTATGGCTACACCTTC. Translated: CASSRGGVIYGYTF.

The rearrangement uses TRBV5-1 and TRBJ1-1; D may be TRBD1 (5 bases). The germline V and J ends were trimmed by 6 bases and 1 base, with 13 bases remaining between them. The CDR3 sequence is 14 residues long. Germline V CDR1 and CDR2: SGHRS, YFSETQ. The CDR3 DNA follows: TGCGCCAGCAAATCAGACAGCGCGAACACTGAAGCTTTCTTT. This codes for CASKSDSANTEAFF.

This rearrangement joins TRBV20-1 to TRBJ2-3; D gene ambiguous. Germline V gene data show CDR1 as DFQATT and CDR2 as SNEGSKA (reference sequence). The CDR3 has 10 residues. Between the trimmed V and J ends, which lost 3 bases and 6 bases, there was a span of 4 bases. As DNA, the CDR3 is TGCAGTGCTAGTGGGGATACGCAGTATTTT. Translating it yields CSASGDTQYF.

The chain is built from TRBV20-1 and TRBJ2-3, with 7 bases fitting TRBD2. This CDR3 is 13 amino acids long. Germline CDR1 reads DFQATT; CDR2 reads SNEGSKA (reference sequence). After removal of 7 bases from V and 5 bases from J, the junction contained 9 bases not matched to a gene. This CDR3 reads CSVAGVVQDTQYF. CDR3 coding DNA: TGCAGTGTGGCGGGAGTCGTTCAAGATACGCAGTATTTT.

The chain couples TRBV9 to TRBJ2-5; D not resolved. In germline, CDR1 is SGDLS, CDR2 YYNGEE. This CDR3 has 12 amino acids. V was pared by 0 bases and J by 0 bases, with 0 bases between. The CDR3 nucleotides read TGTGCCAGCAGCGTAGACCAAGAGACCCAGTACTTC. Amino acids: CASSVDQETQYF.

The V and J genes are TRBV24-1 and TRBJ2-7; TRBD2 is a possible D gene (6 bases). Germline V gene data show CDR1 as KGHDR and CDR2 as SFDVKD. The CDR3 spans 15 residues. Trimming pared 7 bases from V and 0 bases from J, leaving 15 bases between. CDR3 residues: CATRGESSVSYEQYF. In DNA form, the CDR3 reads TGTGCCACCAGGGGGGAATCTAGCGTCTCCTACGAGCAGTACTTC.

The gene calls are TRBV4-3 and TRBJ2-7; 7 bases fit TRBD2. The CDR3 has 16 residues. CDR1 is LGHNA, CDR2 YSLEER, per germline. With V trimmed by 0 bases and J by 2 bases, 7 bases remained unmatched. CDR3 coding DNA: TGCGCCAGCAGCCAAGATCTTGGGGGGGGGACCTACGAGCAGTACTTC. As protein: CASSQDLGGGTYEQYF.

The chain uses TRBV30 and TRBJ1-1; TRBD1 might be the D (6 bases). In germline, CDR1 is GTSNPN, CDR2 SVGIG (reference sequence). Trimming cost V 0 bases and J 6 bases, with 11 bases left between them. The CDR3 sequence is 13 residues long. The CDR3 DNA reads as TGTGCCTGGAGTGTACGAGAGGGGGCTGAAGCTTTCTTT. Its translation is CAWSVREGAEAFF. The full variable domain, in which reference TRBV30 and TRBJ1-1 provide the parts outside the CDR3, is SQTIHQWPATLVQPVGSPLSLECTVEGTSNPNLYWYRQAAGRGLQLLFYSVGIGQISSEVPQNLSASRPQDRQFILSSKKLLLSDSGFYLCAWSVREGAEAFFGQGTRLTVV.

This clonotype has just one count. This sequence joins TRBV15 and TRBJ2-4; D is uncertain. Trimming left V 5 bases short and J 0 bases short, with 8 bases between. The CDR3 is 14 amino acids. Germline V gene data show CDR1 as LNHNV and CDR2 as YYDKDF (reference sequence). The CDR3 reads CATSSGTAKNIQYF. CDR3 in DNA: TGTGCCACCAGCTCAGGCACAGCCAAAAACATTCAGTACTTC.

V is TRBV7-2 and J is TRBJ2-5, with 7 bases matching TRBD1. The CDR3 is 14 residues long. V gave up 6 bases and J gave up 5 bases; unmatched junction bases: 9. Germline CDR1 SGHTA, CDR2 FQGNSA. CDR3 DNA sequence: TGTGCCAGCAGTATAGGGACAGCGAGGGAGACCCAGTACTTC. Protein: CASSIGTARETQYF.

The chain has TRBV6-5 and TRBJ2-6; no definite D call. Deletions cut 4 bases from V and 7 bases from J, with 11 bases between. The germline V gene has CDR1 MNHEY and CDR2 SVGAGI. This CDR3 is 14 amino acids long. CDR3 amino acids: CASSSASVANVLTF. CDR3 coding DNA: TGTGCCAGCAGTTCAGCGTCGGTTGCCAACGTCCTGACTTTC.

This chain connects TRBV25-1 to TRBJ2-7, with 14 bases that match TRBD2. From germline, CDR1 is MGHDK and CDR2 SYGVNS. The CDR3 contains 16 residues. V lost 2 bases, J lost 5 bases, and 5 bases stayed unmatched. As DNA, the CDR3 is TGTGCCAGCAGTGAAACCGGGACTAGCGGGAGAAACGAGCAGTACTTC. This translates into CASSETGTSGRNEQYF.

This clonotype was observed a handful of times. The chain combines TRBV12-3 or TRBV12-4 with TRBJ2-3, with D possibly being TRBD2 (7 bases). The CDR3 consists of 15 residues. Deletions cut 3 bases from V and 3 bases from J, with 13 bases between. The CDR3, as DNA: TGTGCCAGCAGTTTCAGGGGCGGGGGAACAGATACGCAGTATTTT. This gives the protein CASSFRGGGTDTQYF.

This chain joins TRBV5-4 and TRBJ2-7; D gene ambiguous. The CDR3 sequence is 13 residues long. Trimming pared 4 bases from V and 4 bases from J, leaving 12 bases between. Germline loops: CDR1 SGHNT, CDR2 YYREEE (reference sequence). The CDR3 bases are TGTGCCAGCAGCAAAAAAGATGTTTACGAGCAGTACTTC. Translating it yields CASSKKDVYEQYF.

The chain couples TRBV19 to TRBJ1-4; D not certain. This CDR3 is 14 amino acids long. V lost 4 bases to trimming and J lost 8 bases, with 14 bases between them. Germline V CDR1 and CDR2: LNHDA, SQIVND (reference sequence). For the CDR3, the DNA is TGTGCCAGTAGTAAAGGAGGGAATCGGGAAAAACTGTTTTTT. It yields the protein CASSKGGNREKLFF.

The chain combines TRBV29-1 with TRBJ1-1; no firm D call. V was cut by 5 bases and J by 4 bases, with 14 bases left in between. This CDR3 region has 13 residues. Germline V gene lookup returns CDR1 SQVTM and CDR2 ANQGSEA. The CDR3 is CSVPGPSGTEAFF. In nucleotides, the CDR3 is TGCAGCGTTCCCGGGCCCTCCGGCACTGAAGCTTTCTTT.

The chain has TRBV5-4 and TRBJ2-5; the D gene is possibly TRBD2 (5 bases). Germline V gene sequence: CDR1 SGHNT, CDR2 YYREEE (reference sequence). The CDR3 spans 14 residues. The V end lost 4 bases, the J end lost 0 bases, and 10 bases lay between the germline ends. In DNA form, the CDR3 reads TGTGCCAGCAGCCCGGACTTAAACCAAGAGACCCAGTACTTC. Protein sequence: CASSPDLNQETQYF.

The J gene is TRBJ2-5, the V gene TRBV7-8, with 7 bases that match TRBD2. V gave up 7 bases and J gave up 5 bases; unmatched junction bases: 10. CDR1 is SGHVS and CDR2 is FQNEAQ in the germline V gene. This CDR3 contains 14 residues. CDR3 region: CASTPRSGTETQYF. CDR3 nucleotides: TGTGCCAGCACCCCCCGGAGCGGGACCGAGACCCAGTACTTC.

J is TRBJ2-5 and V is TRBV15, with D perhaps assigned TRBD1 or TRBD2 (6 bases each). V was shortened by 3 bases and J by 2 bases, with 13 bases between the two germline ends. The CDR3 length is 15 residues. The germline CDR1 and CDR2 sequences are LNHNV and YYDKDF (reference sequence). CDR3 loop: CATSSWRGTQETQYF. In DNA, the CDR3 is TGTGCCACCAGCAGCTGGAGGGGGACTCAAGAGACCCAGTACTTC.